One sample yielded the 24 T cell receptor beta chains listed below, sequenced in a study of T cell clonality in common variable immunodeficiency. Assay used: immunoSEQ multiplex PCR; TCRdb lists only in-frame clones, some missing. Recorded here are around 60,000 clones, none singletons. What was sequenced was peripheral blood mononuclear cells. These receptors all come from a person between 18 and 75 years old in good health.

This clone was counted many times. The sequenced fragment ends 3 residues before the CDR3 boundary, so the rest is inferred from the germline J gene. V is TRBV5-1 and J is TRBJ2-2, with a possible D match to TRBD1 (5 bases). The CDR3 extends over 15 amino acids. V was pared by 4 bases and J by 0 bases, with 10 bases between. The germline V gene has CDR1 SGHRS and CDR2 YFSETQ. The sequenced CDR3 bases are TGCGCCAGCAGCCCCCAGGGCGCGAACACCGGGGAG. Translation gives CASSPQGANTGE. The CDR3 reads in full as CASSPQGANTGELFF.

This clone has at least ten counts. The CDR3 end is not reached by the read, which stops 3 residues before it; the germline J gene fills it in. The rearrangement links TRBV19 to TRBJ1-5; 8 nucleotides line up with TRBD1. This CDR3 has 16 residues. CDR1 and CDR2 (germline): LNHDA, SQIVND (reference sequence). Unmatched junction bases numbered 11, after V lost 3 bases and J lost 7 bases. CDR3 DNA, as far as it was read: TGTGCCAGTAGTATCACTGGTCCAGGGGGCGAGCAGCCC. Amino acid sequence: CASSITGPGGEQP. The complete CDR3 reads CASSITGPGGEQPQHF.

This clone was observed many times. The DNA ends 3 residues before the CDR3 does, and the rest of the CDR3 is filled in from the germline J gene. V and J are TRBV6-1 and TRBJ2-7, with 7 bases fitting TRBD2. The V gene end was trimmed by 3 bases and the J gene end by 4 bases; junction bases not matched to a gene: 9. The CDR3 has 15 residues. Germline V gives CDR1 MNHNS, CDR2 SASEGT. Partial CDR3 DNA: TGTGCCAGCAGTGACGCTGGCGGGGGACTGTACGAG. It specifies CASSDAGGGLYE. The CDR3, in full, reads CASSDAGGGLYEQYF.

This clone was seen ten or more times. Sequencing ends 3 residues short of the CDR3 end; the germline J gene provides the rest. The chain joins TRBV4-2 to TRBJ2-7, with TRBD2 matching over 12 bases. J lost 3 bases, V lost 3 bases, and 6 bases had no gene match. Germline CDR1 reads LGHNA; CDR2 reads YNFKEQ. This CDR3 is 16 amino acids long. The CDR3 bases that were read are TGTGCCAGCAGCCAGGCGACTAGCGGGAGCCTCTACGAG. As protein: CASSQATSGSLYE. The full CDR3 protein is CASSQATSGSLYEQYF.

This clone has a count of ten or more. The CDR3 end lies 3 residues beyond the end of the read and is filled in from the germline J gene. The J gene is TRBJ2-1, the V gene TRBV6-2 or TRBV6-3; tentatively, D is TRBD1 (5 bases). The ends were cut back, 8 bases at V and 4 bases at J, with 12 bases in the middle. Germline V gene data show CDR1 as MNHEY and CDR2 as SVGEGT. The CDR3 totals 13 residues. The CDR3 loop reads CASQLGQYNEQFF. Partial CDR3 DNA: TGTGCCAGCCAGCTTGGACAATACAATGAG.

This clone was seen many times. The observed sequence ends 3 residues before the CDR3 terminus, with the missing tail filled in from the germline J gene. This chain uses TRBV5-4 with TRBJ2-2, with 10 bases identical to TRBD1. CDR3 length equals 16 residues. The J segment lost 6 bases and the V segment lost 3 bases, leaving 8 bases of the junction unmatched. Germline CDR1 and CDR2: SGHNT and YYREEE (reference sequence). This CDR3 is CASSSRDRGSPGELFF. The sequenced CDR3 bases are TGTGCCAGCAGCTCCCGGGACAGGGGATCCCCCGGGGAG.

This clone was detected many times. Partial CDR3 DNA: TGCGCCAGCAGCTTACAACAGGGAGGATCACCC. Protein product: CASSLQQGGSP. The full CDR3 reads CASSLQQGGSPLHF. The chain carries TRBV5-1 and TRBJ1-6, with TRBD1 as a possible D gene (6 bases). The read halts 3 residues ahead of the CDR3 end, with the missing end drawn from the germline J gene. Between the trimmed V and J ends, which lost 2 bases and 10 bases, there was a span of 13 bases. The germline gives CDR1 SGHRS, CDR2 YFSETQ. This CDR3 spans 14 amino acids.

This clone was picked up many times. The read halts 3 residues ahead of the CDR3 end, with the missing end drawn from the germline J gene. This chain connects TRBV30 to TRBJ2-3; D gene uncertain. Germline lookup yields CDR1 GTSNPN and CDR2 SVGIG (reference sequence). The CDR3 runs 12 residues. Deletions cut 0 bases from V and 5 bases from J, with 6 bases between. The covered CDR3 bases are TGTGCCTGGAGTGTACGGGTAGATACG. This codes for CAWSVRVDT. The whole CDR3 protein reads CAWSVRVDTQYF.

The sample holds many counts of this clone. The read ends 3 residues before the CDR3 terminus; that terminus is restored from the germline J gene. The rearrangement links TRBV7-2 to TRBJ1-4; D call uncertain. V lost 0 bases and J lost 0, with 8 bases in between. The V gene's germline CDR1 is SGHTA and CDR2 FQGNSA. The CDR3 has 16 amino acids. The CDR3 bases that were read are TGTGCCAGCAGCTTAGCAAGTGCGGCAACTAATGAAAAA. Protein product: CASSLASAATNEK. The whole CDR3 sequence is CASSLASAATNEKLFF.

This clone was observed many times. From the germline J gene comes the end of the CDR3, since the read stops 3 residues before it. The chain is built from TRBV7-6 and TRBJ2-1; D remains unclear. CDR1 SGHVS and CDR2 FNYEAQ come from the germline V gene. The CDR3 loop spans 11 amino acids. Trimming removed 5 bases at V and 5 bases at J, with 4 bases between. The CDR3 is CASSTHNEQFF. The CDR3 bases that were read are TGTGCCAGCAGCACACACAATGAG.

This clone was picked up many times. The read terminates 3 residues before the CDR3 end, so the remaining end is supplied by the germline J gene. This sequence joins TRBV7-3 and TRBJ1-1; 8 bases map to TRBD1. CDR1 and CDR2 (germline): SGHTA, FQGTGA. The CDR3 totals 14 residues. V trimming: 4 bases; J trimming: 3 bases; junction bases outside the gene matches: 4. Partial CDR3 DNA: TGTGCCAGCAGCTCAGGACAGGGCGACACTGAA. This encodes CASSSGQGDTE. The CDR3 in its entirety is CASSSGQGDTEAFF. The whole variable domain, filled in from reference TRBV7-3 and TRBJ1-1, reads GAGVSQTPSNKVTEKGKYVELRCDPISGHTALYWYRQSLGQGPEFLIYFQGTGAADDSGLPNDRFFAVRPEGSVSTLKIQRTERGDSAVYLCASSSGQGDTEAFFGQGTRLTVV.

This clone occurred many times. The read finishes 3 residues shy of the CDR3 end, and the germline J gene is used to complete it. The J gene is TRBJ2-5, the V gene TRBV5-1, with 7 bases matching TRBD1. Germline-derived CDR1 and CDR2 are SGHRS and YFSETQ. The J segment lost 1 base and the V segment lost 4 bases, leaving 7 bases of the junction unmatched. This CDR3 region has 15 residues. Incomplete CDR3 DNA: TGCGCCAGCAGCCTTACTACAGGGGCCCAAGAGACC. As protein: CASSLTTGAQET. The full CDR3 reads CASSLTTGAQETQYF.

The sample holds many counts of this clone. The read ends 3 residues shy of where the CDR3 ends; the end is completed using the germline J gene. This chain uses TRBV5-6 with TRBJ1-1; D gene uncertain. Trimming cost V 4 bases and J 5 bases, with 12 bases left between them. This CDR3 has 13 amino acids. The germline CDR1 and CDR2 sequences are SGHDT and YYEEEE. The CDR3 reads CASSPGLLTEAFF. Partial CDR3 DNA: TGTGCCAGCAGCCCTGGACTCTTGACTGAA. Full variable domain (rest looked up from reference TRBV5-6 and TRBJ1-1): DAGVTQSPTHLIKTRGQQVTLRCSPKSGHDTVSWYQQALGQGPQFIFQYYEEEERQRGNFPDRFSGHQFPNYSSELNVNALLLGDSALYLCASSPGLLTEAFFGQGTRLTVV.

Of note for this clone: Coverage ceases 3 residues before the CDR3 finishes, and the germline J gene fills in the end. The chain combines TRBV5-4 with TRBJ2-7; 11 bases align to TRBD1. This CDR3 region has 14 residues. V lost 4 bases to trimming and J lost 5 bases; unmatched junction nucleotides: 5. From germline, CDR1 is SGHNT and CDR2 YYREEE (reference sequence). The CDR3 DNA, read in part, is TGTGCCAGCAGCCAGGACAGGGGGCCCAACGAG. Protein product: CASSQDRGPNE. From start to end, the CDR3 is CASSQDRGPNEQYF. Using reference TRBV5-4 and TRBJ2-7 for the parts outside the CDR3, the full variable domain is ETGVTQSPTHLIKTRGQQVTLRCSSQSGHNTVSWYQQALGQGPQFIFQYYREEENGRGNFPPRFSGLQFPNYSSELNVNALELDDSALYLCASSQDRGPNEQYFGPGTRLTVT.

Remarks on this clone: The CDR3 end is not reached by the read, which stops 3 residues before it; the germline J gene fills it in. The chain employs TRBV2 and TRBJ2-3, with 9 positions matching TRBD2. CDR1 is SNHLY, CDR2 FYNNEI, per germline. The CDR3 covers 14 residues. V shed 7 bases and J 2 bases; nucleotides not matched to a gene: 4. The CDR3 loop is CASTLAGATDTQYF. The covered CDR3 bases are TGTGCCAGCACCTTAGCGGGAGCCACAGATACG.

This clone has a count of ten or more. The read finishes 3 residues shy of the CDR3 end, and the germline J gene is used to complete it. The V gene is TRBV30, the J gene TRBJ1-1; D is unclear. The CDR3 contains 12 residues. The germline V gene has CDR1 GTSNPN and CDR2 SVGIG (reference sequence). V was clipped by 1 base and J by 7 bases, with 10 bases between them. CDR3 DNA, as far as it was read: TGTGCCTGGAGTGATTTCGTGTATGAA. Translation gives CAWSDFVYE. The CDR3 reads in full as CAWSDFVYEAFF.

In this sample, this clone turned up many times. The read halts 3 residues ahead of the CDR3 end, with the missing end drawn from the germline J gene. The chain has TRBV12-3 or TRBV12-4 and TRBJ2-1; 10 positions agree with TRBD1. There are 15 residues in the CDR3. V shed 7 bases, J shed 4 bases, and the junction held 7 bases outside the gene matches. The CDR3 reads CASTYRDRGYNEQFF. The DNA read from the CDR3 is TGTGCCAGCACCTACCGGGACAGGGGTTACAATGAG.

Ten or more counts support this clone. The read terminates 3 residues before the CDR3 end, so the remaining end is supplied by the germline J gene. The chain has TRBV2 and TRBJ2-1; 11 bases are a match to TRBD2. From germline, CDR1 is SNHLY and CDR2 FYNNEI. V gave up 4 bases and J gave up 3 bases; unmatched junction bases: 2. The CDR3 length is 15 residues. The DNA read from the CDR3 is TGTGCCAGCAGTGCGGGACTAGCGGACTACAATGAG. Protein product: CASSAGLADYNE. The entire CDR3 reads CASSAGLADYNEQFF.

Ten or more counts support this clone. The read ends 3 residues before the CDR3 terminus; that terminus is restored from the germline J gene. The chain is built from TRBV30 and TRBJ2-3, with D perhaps matching TRBD2 (6 bases). Trimming stripped 4 bases from V and 8 bases from J, with 10 bases between. CDR1 GTSNPN and CDR2 SVGIG come from the germline V gene (reference sequence). The CDR3 is made up of 11 amino acids. The DNA read from the CDR3 is TGTGCCTGGACCTCCGGGGGTACG. It is translated as CAWTSGGT. The whole CDR3 sequence reads CAWTSGGTQYF. The complete variable domain, with remaining parts taken from reference TRBV30 and TRBJ2-3, reads SQTIHQWPATLVQPVGSPLSLECTVEGTSNPNLYWYRQAAGRGLQLLFYSVGIGQISSEVPQNLSASRPQDRQFILSSKKLLLSDSGFYLCAWTSGGTQYFGPGTRLTVL.

The table lists this clone with many counts. The CDR3 is CASSPGSFTDTQYF. Incomplete CDR3 DNA: TGCGCCAGCAGCCCAGGGTCCTTCACAGATACG. This chain joins TRBV5-1 and TRBJ2-3; the D gene is possibly TRBD1 (5 bases). The read halts 3 residues ahead of the CDR3 end, with the missing end drawn from the germline J gene. V was shortened by 4 bases and J by 2 bases, with 11 bases between the two germline ends. Germline-derived CDR1 and CDR2 are SGHRS and YFSETQ. This CDR3 spans 14 amino acids.

This clone was counted at least ten times. The read ends 3 residues shy of where the CDR3 ends; the end is completed using the germline J gene. V and J are TRBV12-5 and TRBJ1-3; D not certain. Germline V CDR1 and CDR2: LGHNT, FRNRAP. This CDR3 comprises 17 residues. V was pared by 0 bases and J by 1 base, with 13 bases between. The CDR3 here is CASGLVLEGRSGNTIYF. Partial CDR3 DNA: TGTGCTAGTGGTTTGGTACTGGAGGGTAGGTCTGGAAACACC.

This clone appeared many times. The observed sequence ends 3 residues before the CDR3 terminus, with the missing tail filled in from the germline J gene. The rearrangement uses TRBV5-1 and TRBJ1-4; tentatively, D is TRBD1 (5 bases). This CDR3 has 15 residues. Trimming cost V 1 base and J 4 bases, with 11 bases left between them. CDR1 and CDR2 from the germline V gene are SGHRS and YFSETQ. Partial CDR3 DNA: TGCGCCAGCAGCTTGCAGGGCGCGGATAATGAAAAA. The encoded protein is CASSLQGADNEK. In full, the CDR3 reads CASSLQGADNEKLFF.

The sample holds many counts of this clone. Sequencing ends 3 residues short of the CDR3 end; the germline J gene provides the rest. The rearrangement uses TRBV6-2 or TRBV6-3 and TRBJ2-7, with 10 bases identical to TRBD2. This CDR3 is built from 11 residues. Germline V CDR1 and CDR2: MNHEY, SVGEGT. Incomplete CDR3 DNA: TGTGGGTCTAGCGGGAGCCGCGAG. Translated, it gives CGSSGSRE. The full-length CDR3 reads as CGSSGSREQYF.

In its sample, this clone was seen many times. The CDR3 end falls 3 residues outside the read, so it is completed with the germline J gene. This chain joins TRBV28 and TRBJ2-7; D possibly corresponds to TRBD1 (6 bases). The ends were cut back, 6 bases at V and 5 bases at J, with 17 bases in the middle. CDR1 and CDR2 (germline): MDHEN, SYDVKM. CDR3 size: 14 residues. The CDR3 bases that were read are TGTGCCAGCAGCCTAGGCAGGGGCCTTGACGAG. It translates to CASSLGRGLDE. The entire CDR3 sequence reads CASSLGRGLDEQYF.